This is a list of T cell receptor beta chains from one sample in a study of blood T cells in healthy people across ages. Each CDR3 protein gets one entry after TCRdb re-called the 5' RACE reads with MiXCR. The repertoire holds around 2 million distinct CDR3 sequences, with approximately 40% as singletons. What was sequenced was blood. Receptors were obtained from a human donor in good health. Both conserved end residues are part of each CDR3. D genes are given only for firm matches. Only some rows state a clone size, as once, few, many or a class for expanded clones.

TRBJ2-1,NA,TRBD2,TRBV5-1,TGCGCCAGCCAGGGACTAGCGGGGGGCCTACAGTTCTTC,CASQGLAGGLQFF
TRBJ2-7,few,NA,TRBV5-5,TGTGCCAGCAGCTTGGAGATGGGCACGAGCTCCTACGAGCAGTACTTC,CASSLEMGTSSYEQYF
TRBJ1-1,NA,NA,TRBV29-1,TGCAGCGTTGGAAGAGGGGCAGGCACTGAAGCTTTCTTT,CSVGRGAGTEAFF
TRBJ2-5,many,TRBD1,TRBV11-3,TGTGCCAGCAGCTTAGGACAGGGGGGGACCCAGTACTTC,CASSLGQGGTQYF
TRBJ2-7,few,NA,TRBV27,TGTGCCAGCAGTTTTCGCAGGTTCTACGAGCAGTACTTC,CASSFRRFYEQYF
TRBJ1-4,few,NA,TRBV7-9,TGTGCCAGCAGCGAGTCGGTAGCAGAAAAACCGTTTTTT,CASSESVAEKPFF
TRBJ2-4,NA,TRBD1,TRBV11-1,TGTGCCAGCAGCACCCCCGGGACAGGGGGAAACATTCAGTACTTC,CASSTPGTGGNIQYF
TRBJ1-1,NA,NA,TRBV2,TGTGCCAGCAGTGTCTGGCTCGGGGGGGTGAGAACTGAAGCTTTCTTT,CASSVWLGGVRTEAFF
TRBJ2-7,few,TRBD1,TRBV20-1,TGCAGTGCCACGGACAGGGGATGGGGCTACGAGCAGTACTTC,CSATDRGWGYEQYF
TRBJ2-5,NA,NA,TRBV7-2,TGTGCCAGCAGCGACACACAGGGAGGGCAACAAGAGACCCAGTACTTC,CASSDTQGGQQETQYF
TRBJ2-7,few,TRBD2,TRBV7-2,TGTGCCAGCAGCCCCCCGGGGGGTTTATTGGGGTCCTACGAGCAGTACTTC,CASSPPGGLLGSYEQYF
TRBJ2-5,few,NA,TRBV5-6,TGTGCCAGCAGTCTCCCTGAGACAGGACTAACAACGGGGACCCAGTACTTC,CASSLPETGLTTGTQYF
TRBJ1-6,NA,NA,TRBV7-2,TGTGCCAGCAGCCGCGCCAGGGGTTCGGGTAGAAATTCACCCCTCCACTTT,CASSRARGSGRNSPLHF
TRBJ1-2,NA,NA,TRBV9,TGTGCCAGCAGCTTTAGGGTGAATGGTGATGGCTACACCTTC,CASSFRVNGDGYTF
TRBJ2-7,NA,NA,TRBV24-1,TGTGCCACCAGTGATACGCAGACCGCGGAGGAACAGTACTTC,CATSDTQTAEEQYF
TRBJ2-1,NA,NA,TRBV7-7,TGTGCCAGCAGCTTAAGCACCAGTGCCAATGAGCAGTTCTTC,CASSLSTSANEQFF
TRBJ2-4,NA,TRBD1,TRBV28,TGTGCCAGCAGTCCGGGGACAGCAGTAGCCAAAAACGTTCAGTACTTC,CASSPGTAVAKNVQYF
TRBJ1-1,few,NA,TRBV10-3,TGTGCCATCAGTGATAGGGGGATTGAAGCTTTCTTT,CAISDRGIEAFF
TRBJ2-7,few,NA,TRBV5-5,TGTGCCAGCAGCTTTAGCCAGAAGTCCTACGAGCAGTACTTC,CASSFSQKSYEQYF
TRBJ2-5,few,TRBD1,TRBV7-3,TGTGCCAGCAGCGCGACAGGGGGCGCATGGGAGACCCAGTACTTC,CASSATGGAWETQYF
TRBJ2-3,NA,NA,TRBV20-1,TGCAGTGCTAGCCTTAGCGGAACCACAGATACGCAGTATTTT,CSASLSGTTDTQYF
TRBJ2-1,once,NA,TRBV5-5,TGTGCCAGCAGCTTGTTAGGGCAGGGGACCTACAATGAGCGGTTCTTC,CASSLLGQGTYNERFF
TRBJ2-3,few,NA,TRBV14,TGTGCCAGCGGGGCGGTACGAGGAATCGGTACGCAGTATTTT,CASGAVRGIGTQYF
TRBJ2-5,NA,NA,TRBV12-3/TRBV12-4,TGTGCCAGCAGTTTATCAGTAGAGACCCAGTACTTC,CASSLSVETQYF
TRBJ1-1,few,NA,TRBV29-1,TGCAGCGTCTCCACAGGAAGGGCTGAAGCTTTCTTT,CSVSTGRAEAFF
TRBJ1-5,NA,NA,TRBV6-2/TRBV6-3,TGTGCCAGCAGTTCCCGACAGCAGCCCCAGCATTTT,CASSSRQQPQHF
TRBJ1-1,NA,TRBD1,TRBV29-1,TGCAGCGTTCCGCCGGGACAGGGGGACACTGAAGCTTTCTTT,CSVPPGQGDTEAFF
TRBJ2-1,few,TRBD2,TRBV9,TGTGCCAGCAGCCTCACCGGGACTAGCGGACTCAATGAGCAGTTCTTC,CASSLTGTSGLNEQFF
TRBJ2-7,NA,NA,TRBV28,TGTGCCAGCAGTCTCCCGAGGGGTCGTATGTCAGACGAGCAGTACTTC,CASSLPRGRMSDEQYF
TRBJ1-4,NA,NA,TRBV7-2,TGTGCCAGCAGCTGGACAGCCATTGCAACTAATGAAAAACTGTTTTTT,CASSWTAIATNEKLFF
TRBJ2-1,NA,NA,TRBV12-3/TRBV12-4,TGTGCCAGCAGTCGGTTGGGGGGCGGATCTAATGAGCAGTTCTTC,CASSRLGGGSNEQFF
TRBJ2-7,NA,NA,TRBV20-1,TGCAGTACTAGAAATAGGGTTACAGGGAGGAACGAGCAGTACTTC,CSTRNRVTGRNEQYF
TRBJ1-5,NA,NA,TRBV7-8,TGTGCCAGCAGCTTAGTTCCGCAGGGCAGCAATCAGCCCCAGCATTTT,CASSLVPQGSNQPQHF
TRBJ1-1,NA,NA,TRBV11-2,TGTGCCAGCAGCTTCGCACAGATATACACTGAAGCTTTCTTT,CASSFAQIYTEAFF
TRBJ2-7,NA,NA,TRBV28,TGTGCCAGCGTACCGGGGAACTACGAGCAGTACTTC,CASVPGNYEQYF
TRBJ1-1,few,NA,TRBV28,TGTGCCAGCAGTTTATCCCCCTTGGGGTACACTGAAGCTTTCTTT,CASSLSPLGYTEAFF
TRBJ2-7,NA,TRBD2,TRBV7-9,TGTGCCAGCAGCCCTATCGACAGACTAGCGAGTAATCTCTACGAGCAGTACTTC,CASSPIDRLASNLYEQYF
TRBJ2-1,many,NA,TRBV20-1,TGCAGTGCTAGAGATCGGGCAGGGTTTAATGAGCAGTTCTTC,CSARDRAGFNEQFF
TRBJ1-1,few,NA,TRBV7-9,TGTGCCAGCAGCTCAGGGAAGATGAACACTGAAGCTTTCTTT,CASSSGKMNTEAFF
TRBJ1-2,NA,TRBD1,TRBV7-6,TGTGCCAGCAGCTTAGGGAACGACAGGGGGAGTGGCTACACCTTC,CASSLGNDRGSGYTF
TRBJ2-1,NA,NA,TRBV9,TGTGCCAGCAGCGTAGTAGGCTACAAAGAGGATGAGCAGTTCTTC,CASSVVGYKEDEQFF
TRBJ1-2,NA,NA,TRBV5-5,TGTGCCAGCAGCCCTTGGGACACCGCGCACTATGGCTACACCTTC,CASSPWDTAHYGYTF
TRBJ1-1,NA,NA,TRBV10-3,TGTGCCATCAGTGGGGTAAGCGGCACTGAAGCTTTCTTT,CAISGVSGTEAFF
TRBJ1-2,NA,NA,TRBV7-9,TGTGCCAGCAGTGGGCCTCTAGGCGGCTACACCTTC,CASSGPLGGYTF
TRBJ2-1,NA,TRBD2,TRBV28,TGTGCCAGCAGAACCGTAGCGGGGGCCCGCTCCTACAATGAGCAGTTCTTC,CASRTVAGARSYNEQFF
TRBJ1-1,few,NA,TRBV7-2,TGTGCCAGCAGCACCTCACAGGTCTGGGGGAACACTGAAGCTTTCTTT,CASSTSQVWGNTEAFF
TRBJ2-1,few,NA,TRBV25-1,TGTGCCAGCAGTGAGTCGGGGGCTTACAATGAGCAGTTCTTC,CASSESGAYNEQFF
TRBJ2-7,few,NA,TRBV6-1,TGTGCCAGCAGTGAAGCGCGAGTCGACGTGTCCTACGGGCAGTACTTC,CASSEARVDVSYGQYF
TRBJ2-1,NA,TRBD2,TRBV13,TGTGCCAGCAGCAAAAGACTAGCGGTCAATGAGCAGTTCTTC,CASSKRLAVNEQFF
TRBJ2-6,NA,TRBD1,TRBV20-1,TGCAGTGCTAGCCGCGGACAGGGTGCTGGGGCCAACGTCCTGACTTTC,CSASRGQGAGANVLTF
TRBJ2-1,NA,TRBD2,TRBV18,TGTGCCAGCTCACCACTTACACTAGCGGGGACAAACAATGAGCAGTTCTTC,CASSPLTLAGTNNEQFF